The present TCR beta chain was sequenced within a study of identical twins. Study findings and constraints: Cord blood beta clonotypes that were abundant carried fewer insertions, and memory repertoires showed no such trend. Researchers reported excess low generation probability among twin-shared out-of-frame alpha sequences.

Per germline, CDR1 SQVTM and CDR2 ANQGSEA. The CDR3 runs 20 residues. The junction had 26 bases not matched to a gene; V was cut back by 3 bases and J by 4 bases. This clonotype has a handful of counts. The antigen is not known. TCRdb called the 5' RACE reads again in MiXCR, with one record for every CDR3 protein. The table records around 250,000 distinct CDR3 sequences, around 8% of them present only once. These sequences were also reported in another study, on yellow fever vaccine responses in identical twins.

The sequenced material came from CD8+ T cells sorted from blood. The sequence was obtained from a woman aged 18-29 years in good health. This chain connects TRBV29-1 to TRBJ2-5; 7 bases align to TRBD1. The DNA for the CDR3 is TGCAGCGTTGAGAGAACAGGGGACCCCATTCGGCGCAATACACGAGAGACCCAGTACTTC. Translating it yields CSVERTGDPIRRNTRETQYF. Full variable domain (remainder filled in from reference TRBV29-1 and TRBJ2-5): SAVISQKPSRDICQRGTSLTIQCQVDSQVTMMFWYRQQPGQSLTLIATANQGSEATYESGFVIDKFPISRPNLTFSTLTVSNMSPEDSSIYLCSVERTGDPIRRNTRETQYFGPGTRLLVL.